This T cell receptor (beta chain) was recovered during a study of human versus mouse CDR3 diversity and MHC coevolution (dated by TCRdb to 2016 to 2017). Background for the entire study: According to reports, the immunoSEQ assay can detect one in 200,000 T cells and keeps multiplex PCR amplification bias to a minimum. Across mouse and human samples, the number of valid reads per sample ranged from roughly 0.6 x 10^7 to 1.8 x 10^7. As a reference point for TCR selection on multiple MHC II alleles, the study used human naive CD4 T cell repertoires and compared them against human-TCR-locus transgenic mice that have a single MHC II. The human cohort comprised three healthy volunteer blood donors, one aged 30 to 39, one aged 40 to 50 and one aged 60 to 70 at collection.

Fluorescence-activated cell sorting was used to isolate naive CD4 T cells, defined as CD45RO-negative and CD62L-positive, from PBMCs. Each donor gave roughly 49 ml of fresh peripheral blood, from which PBMCs were isolated by Ficoll density centrifugation. All samples were sorted on a FACSAria III instrument and reached purity above 90%. The QIAGEN blood and tissue kit was used to extract genomic DNA from sorted cells, and the DNA was quantified on a NanoDrop 1000. Using multiplex PCR of genomic DNA, the immunoSEQ platform deep sequenced and quantified the TCR alpha and beta chains. The authors processed their data as follows. IMGT gene and region definitions were used for annotation of the TCR sequences. Out-of-frame rearrangements were taken as a proxy for the preselection repertoire and were compared with in-frame clonotypes. To estimate repertoire size, the study used the iCHAO1 estimator that comes with the immunoSEQ platform. Clonal inequality was measured with a Gini index on in-frame amino acid clonotypes, based on the Lorenz curve. The intersect function of the R package tcR was used to count shared clonotypes, and the Jaccard index was used to score similarity. Frequencies of V, J and V-J usage were subjected to principal component analysis with the R prcomp function, without normalization. Not all clones reach the TCRdb copy of this immuneACCESS table, which keeps in-frame sequences only. Checked studies attribute under half of the gap to unresolved V genes and leave the rest unexplained. D and trimming come from the DNA, and the V and J calls and clone size come from that table. Present in this sample are about 60,000 clones, just under 95% of which were seen just once. The ten top clones hold under 20% of the sample.

V ends up 6 bases short and J 6 bases short, with an unmatched junction base count of 8. The CDR3 has 13 amino acids, counting the end cysteine and phenylalanine. The CDR3 DNA has 39 bases and is translated from base 1. The germline V gene specifies MNHNS as CDR1 and SASEGT as CDR2. Overall study outcomes, separate from this receptor: Among all compared groups, most of the three human donors had the lowest clonal inequality scores. iCHAO1 estimates gave humans the largest TCR beta repertoire, 1.5 million to 2 million clonotypes, attributed likely to selection by multiple MHC II molecules. Repertoire diversity was not regarded as directly comparable between humans and mice because human T cells were selected on over 5 MHC II alleles. On average, humans had more CDR3 deletions and insertions than mice, indicating greater exonuclease and TdT activity.

This clone was found once. No cognate antigen has been identified for it. Per-base qualities were not stored, and no clone one base away is much larger. This TCR came from a person aged 55-75 years in good health. Recombination linked TRBV6-1 to TRBJ2-7; the central 7 bases match TRBD1. Sequencing was performed on naive CD4+ T cells from blood. This sample's cell subset or site label indicates: CD45RO-negative CD62L-positive naive CD4 T cells. The CDR3 corresponds to CASSQEQGFEQYF. In nucleotides, the sequence is TGTGCCAGCAGCCAGGAACAGGGGTTCGAGCAGTACTTC.